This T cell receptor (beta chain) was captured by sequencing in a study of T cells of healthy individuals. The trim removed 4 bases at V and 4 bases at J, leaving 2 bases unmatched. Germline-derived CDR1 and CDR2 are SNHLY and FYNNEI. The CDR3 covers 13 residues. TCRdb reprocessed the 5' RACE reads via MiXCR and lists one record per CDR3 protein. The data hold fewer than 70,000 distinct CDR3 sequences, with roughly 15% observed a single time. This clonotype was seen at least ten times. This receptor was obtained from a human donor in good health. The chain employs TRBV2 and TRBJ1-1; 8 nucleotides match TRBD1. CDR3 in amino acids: CASSGQGSTEAFF. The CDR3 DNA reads TGTGCCAGCAGTGGACAGGGGAGCACTGAAGCTTTCTTT.